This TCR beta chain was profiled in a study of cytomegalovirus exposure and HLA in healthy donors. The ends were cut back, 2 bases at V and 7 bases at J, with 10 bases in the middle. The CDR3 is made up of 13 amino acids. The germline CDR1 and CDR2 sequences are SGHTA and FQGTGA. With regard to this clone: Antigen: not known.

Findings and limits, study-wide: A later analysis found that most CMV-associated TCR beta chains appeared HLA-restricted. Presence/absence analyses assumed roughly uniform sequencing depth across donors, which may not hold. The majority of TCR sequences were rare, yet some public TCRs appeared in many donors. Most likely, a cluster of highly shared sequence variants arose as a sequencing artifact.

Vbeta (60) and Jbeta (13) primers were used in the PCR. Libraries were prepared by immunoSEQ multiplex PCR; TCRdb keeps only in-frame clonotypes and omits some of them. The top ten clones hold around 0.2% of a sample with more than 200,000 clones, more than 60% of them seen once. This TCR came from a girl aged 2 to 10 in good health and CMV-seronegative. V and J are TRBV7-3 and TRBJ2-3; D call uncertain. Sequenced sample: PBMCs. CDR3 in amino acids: CASSLEITHTQYF. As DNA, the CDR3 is TGTGCCAGCAGCTTAGAGATTACCCATACGCAGTATTTT.